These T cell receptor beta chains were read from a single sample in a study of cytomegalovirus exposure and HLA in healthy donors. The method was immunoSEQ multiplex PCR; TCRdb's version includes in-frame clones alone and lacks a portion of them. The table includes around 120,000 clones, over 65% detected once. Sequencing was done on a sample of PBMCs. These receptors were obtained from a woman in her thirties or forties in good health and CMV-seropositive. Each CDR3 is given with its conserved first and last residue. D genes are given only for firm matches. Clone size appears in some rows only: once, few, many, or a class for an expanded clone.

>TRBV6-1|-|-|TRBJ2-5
TGTGCCAGCGAAAACATTTTCCAAGAGACCCAGTACTTC
CASENIFQETQYF
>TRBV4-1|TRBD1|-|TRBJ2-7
TGCGCCAGCAGGGCACCGGGACAGGGGGTTGACGAGCAGTACTTC
CASRAPGQGVDEQYF
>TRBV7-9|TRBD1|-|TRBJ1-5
TGTGCCAGCAGCTCGGGACAGTCGGCTCAGCCCCAGCATTTT
CASSSGQSAQPQHF
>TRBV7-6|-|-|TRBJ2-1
TGTGCCAGCAGCTTAGCCCCCCTCTCCTACAATGAGCAGTTCTTC
CASSLAPLSYNEQFF
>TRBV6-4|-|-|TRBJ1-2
TGTGCCAGCAGTGAAGGAGTCGGGTCTGGCTACACCTTC
CASSEGVGSGYTF
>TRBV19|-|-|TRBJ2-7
TGTGCCAGTAGTTCAGACTTCACCTACGAGCAGTACTTC
CASSSDFTYEQYF
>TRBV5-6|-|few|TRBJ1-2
TGTGCCAGCAGCTTGGGGGGGCTTAACTATGGCTACACCTTC
CASSLGGLNYGYTF
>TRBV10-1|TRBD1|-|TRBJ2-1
TGCGCCAGCAGTGCTGACAGGGTCAATGAGCAGTTCTTC
CASSADRVNEQFF
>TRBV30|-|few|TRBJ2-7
TGTGCCTGGAAGGACTATAACTCCTACGAGCAGTACTTC
CAWKDYNSYEQYF
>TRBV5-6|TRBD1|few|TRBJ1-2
TGTGCCAGCAGCTGGAACCAACAGACACGGACAGGGAGAGTAAGTGGCTACACCTTC
CASSWNQQTRTGRVSGYTF
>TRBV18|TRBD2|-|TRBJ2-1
TGTGCCAGCTCACCTGGACTAGCGGGGGGGCCGTGGGAGCAGTTCTTC
CASSPGLAGGPWEQFF
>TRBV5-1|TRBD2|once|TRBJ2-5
TGCGCCAGCAGCCCACTGACTAGCGAACCTCAAGAGACCCAGTACTTC
CASSPLTSEPQETQYF
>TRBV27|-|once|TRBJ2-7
TGTGCCAGCAGTTTAGGCAGAACCTACGAGCAGTACTTC
CASSLGRTYEQYF
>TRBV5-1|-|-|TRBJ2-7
TGCGCCAGCAGCTTGGGGGCGACTAGGAGCGAGCAGTACTTC
CASSLGATRSEQYF
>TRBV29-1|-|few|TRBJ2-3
TGCAGCGTTGATGAGGGGGAGGGCAGTACGCAGTATTTT
CSVDEGEGSTQYF
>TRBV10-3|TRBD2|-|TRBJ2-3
TGTGCCATCACCCCGGGGGGTAGCGGGGGCACAGATACGCAGTATTTT
CAITPGGSGGTDTQYF
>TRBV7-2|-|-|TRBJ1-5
TGTGCCAGCAGCTCCTATAGCAATCAGCCCCAGCATTTT
CASSSYSNQPQHF
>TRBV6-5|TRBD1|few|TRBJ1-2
TGTGCCAGCAGGAAGAACAGGGGGCAGTATGGCTACACCTTC
CASRKNRGQYGYTF
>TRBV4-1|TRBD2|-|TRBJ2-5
TGCGCCAGCAGCCTCCAGGCAGGGCGGGGGGAGACCCAGTACTTC
CASSLQAGRGETQYF
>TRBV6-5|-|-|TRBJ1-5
TGTGCCAGCAGTTACGCGCGACGGGGTCAGCCCCAGCATTTT
CASSYARRGQPQHF
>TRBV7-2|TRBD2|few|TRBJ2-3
TGTGCCAGCAGCTGGGGACTAGCAACAGATACGCAGTATTTT
CASSWGLATDTQYF
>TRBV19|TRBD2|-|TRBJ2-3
TGTGCCAGTAGACCCGCCGGGACTAGCTTGGCAGATACGCAGTATTTT
CASRPAGTSLADTQYF
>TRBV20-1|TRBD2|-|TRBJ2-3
TGCAGCGGGGGGGAGTCGGATACGCAGTATTTT
CSGGESDTQYF
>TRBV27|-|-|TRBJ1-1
TGTGCCAGCAGTCCGCGTACAGGGTGGACTGAAGCTTTCTTT
CASSPRTGWTEAFF
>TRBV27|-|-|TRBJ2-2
TGTGCCAGCAGTTTTAGGGGGTTTAACACCGGGGAGCTGTTTTTT
CASSFRGFNTGELFF
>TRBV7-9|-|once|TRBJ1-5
TGTGCCAGCAGCATACGAGGTCAGCCCCAGCATTTT
CASSIRGQPQHF
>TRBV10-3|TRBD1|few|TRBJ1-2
TGTGCCATCAGTGAAATACAGGGGATGGGAGGCTACACCTTC
CAISEIQGMGGYTF
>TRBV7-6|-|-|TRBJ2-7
TGTGCCAGCAGCTTAGAGTTCGGGGAGCAGTACTTC
CASSLEFGEQYF
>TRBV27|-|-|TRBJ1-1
TGTGCCAGCAGTCAAAATAGGAACACTGAAGCTTTCTTT
CASSQNRNTEAFF
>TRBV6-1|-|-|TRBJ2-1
TGTGCCAGCACAAGGGGCTTCTACAATGAGCAGTTCTTC
CASTRGFYNEQFF
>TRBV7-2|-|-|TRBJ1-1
TGTGCCAGCAGCTTTGCAGGGGCTGAAGCTTTCTTT
CASSFAGAEAFF
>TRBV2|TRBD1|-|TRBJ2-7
TGTGCCACTGCCGCGGGACAGGGGATTTACGAGCAGTACTTC
CATAAGQGIYEQYF
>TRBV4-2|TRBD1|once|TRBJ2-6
TGTGCCAGCAGCCAAGACAGGGGGCTTGGGGCCAACGTCCTGACTTTC
CASSQDRGLGANVLTF
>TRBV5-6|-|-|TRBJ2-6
TGTGCCAGCAGCATAAGACAGGTCTCTGGGGCCAACGTCCTGACTTTC
CASSIRQVSGANVLTF
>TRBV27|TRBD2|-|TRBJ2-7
TGTGCCAGCAGTTCCCTAGCGGGAGTGGTAGAGCAGTACTTC
CASSSLAGVVEQYF
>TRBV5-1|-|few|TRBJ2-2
TGCGCCAGCAGCTTGGTACTAGCGAACACCGGGGAGCTGTTTTTT
CASSLVLANTGELFF